This T cell receptor (beta chain) was identified in a study of OX40 agonist ivuxolimab in advanced cancers. Regarding the study as a whole: Nonresponders included some who also had low normalized T-cell clonal expansion. The expanded peripheral T cells' antigen specificity was not determined. Clonal expansion was among the lowest in partial responders at 0.1-3.0 mg/kg, especially CD8+.

A word on this clone: Its antigen is not identified.

In germline, CDR1 is KGHSH, CDR2 LQKENI. The V end was cut by 5 bases, the J end by 0 bases, with 5 bases between. The CDR3 consists of 13 residues. Patients with a history of autoimmune disease or on systemic immunosuppression were excluded. The method was immunoSEQ multiplex PCR; TCRdb's version includes in-frame clones alone and lacks a portion of them. The sample lists about 27,000 clones; around three quarters were seen once. This chain links TRBV18 with TRBJ2-1; the D gene is possibly TRBD2 (5 bases). The clonotype originates from an adult with an advanced solid tumor such as melanoma, head and neck, liver or kidney cancer. The input for sequencing was CD4+ or CD8+ T cells sorted from blood, taken in a trial of the OX40 agonist ivuxolimab. As DNA, the CDR3 is TGTGCCAGCTCAGGGAGCTCCTACAATGAGCAGTTCTTC. Protein sequence: CASSGSSYNEQFF. The variable domain in full, with the rest retrieved from reference TRBV18 and TRBJ2-1, is NAGVMQNPRHLVRRRGQEARLRCSPMKGHSHVYWYRQLPEEGLKFMVYLQKENIIDESGMPKERFSAEFPKEGPSILRIQQVVRGDSAAYFCASSGSSYNEQFFGPGTRLTVL.